This TCR beta chain was sequenced during a study of T cells after yellow fever vaccination. Whole-study findings and limits: At under 98% for CD4 and roughly 87% for CD8, most primary-vaccination clones showed up again after the booster.

This clonotype was detected a few times. Its antigen remains unknown. At one boundary the junction diverges from the germline segment, which might be a read error. Germline V gives CDR1 ENHRY, CDR2 SYGVKD. This CDR3 region has 15 residues. TCRdb re-called the 5' RACE reads with MiXCR, one entry per CDR3 protein. Of just under 600,000 distinct CDR3 sequences listed, approximately 13% were seen once; the top ten hold about an eighth. This chain joins TRBV10-3 and TRBJ1-5, with D tentatively TRBD1 (6 bases). The receptor's source is a man aged 25-45 years who received the YFV17D yellow fever vaccine. Material: PBMCs, obtained on the day of the yellow fever booster vaccination. The CDR3 DNA reads TGTGCCATCAGTCAGTCCGCGGGGGCAAATCAGCCCCAGCATTTT. This sequence encodes CAISQSAGANQPQHF.